The sequence of this T cell receptor beta chain was determined in a study of T cell responses to AZD1222 COVID-19 vaccine. Overall study results and limits: Spike-specific TCR breadth and depth both grew after two AZD1222 doses. Baseline antibody screening turned up just a handful of seropositive AZD1222 recipients.

In the case of this clone: The antigen is unknown.

Sequencing used immunoSEQ multiplex PCR; TCRdb keeps in-frame clones, though not all of them. The table shows about 210,000 clones, with about 94% occurring only once. Per the germline V gene, CDR1 is MNHEY and CDR2 is SMNVEV (reference sequence). The CDR3 extends over 13 amino acids. Trimming took off 4 bases at V and 11 bases at J, with 17 bases between the two ends. This receptor was obtained from an adult who received the MenACWY meningococcal vaccine as a control. The source was peripheral blood, collected 28 days after the second dose of the MenACWY control vaccine. J is TRBJ1-1 and V is TRBV27, with D perhaps matching TRBD1 (6 bases). DNA for the CDR3: TGTGCCAGCAGTTGGGATAACAGGGCGTACGCTTTCTTT. Translating it yields CASSWDNRAYAFF.